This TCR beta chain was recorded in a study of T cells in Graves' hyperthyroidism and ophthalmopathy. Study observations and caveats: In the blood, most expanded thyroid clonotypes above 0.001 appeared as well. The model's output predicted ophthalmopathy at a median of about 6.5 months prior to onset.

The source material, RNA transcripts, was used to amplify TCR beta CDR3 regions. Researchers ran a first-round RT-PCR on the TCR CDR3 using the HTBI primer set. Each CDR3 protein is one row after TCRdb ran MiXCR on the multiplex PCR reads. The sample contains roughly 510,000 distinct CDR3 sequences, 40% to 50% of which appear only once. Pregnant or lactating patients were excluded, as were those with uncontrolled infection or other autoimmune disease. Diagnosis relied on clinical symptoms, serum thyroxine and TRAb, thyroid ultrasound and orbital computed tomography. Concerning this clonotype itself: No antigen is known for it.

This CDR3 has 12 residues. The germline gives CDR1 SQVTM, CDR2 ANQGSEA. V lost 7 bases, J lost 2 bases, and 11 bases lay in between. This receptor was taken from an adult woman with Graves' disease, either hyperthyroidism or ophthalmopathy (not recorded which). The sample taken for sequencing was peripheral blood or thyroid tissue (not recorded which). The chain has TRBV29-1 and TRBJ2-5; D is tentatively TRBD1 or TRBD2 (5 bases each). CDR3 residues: CSGIWGQETQYF. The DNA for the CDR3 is TGCAGCGGTATCTGGGGGCAAGAGACCCAGTACTTC.